The entry that follows covers one T cell receptor beta chain sequence. Antigen specificity is unknown. The V end lost 7 bases, the J end lost 0 bases, and 12 bases lay between the germline ends. From germline, CDR1 is SGHTA and CDR2 FQGNSA. The CDR3 consists of 15 residues. This record comes from a study of shared clonotypes between healthy human individuals. Findings of the study overall: The researchers took only blood, and tissue repertoires probably look different.

The data were produced by immunoSEQ multiplex PCR, yet TCRdb's version contains in-frame clones alone and is incomplete. The sample records about 960,000 clones, 60% to 85% being singletons. The chain combines TRBV7-2 with TRBJ2-2; D might be TRBD1 (5 bases). This TCR was sampled from a man aged 18 to 35 in good health. The sequenced sample was memory CD4+ T cells sorted from blood. This sample's subset: CD45RA-negative fraction. CDR3 nucleotide sequence: TGTGCCAGCACCCTCGACAGACCGAACACCGGGGAGCTGTTTTTT. Translated: CASTLDRPNTGELFF.